What follows describes a single T cell receptor (beta chain). Its matching antigen is unknown. The record originates from a study of OX40 agonist ivuxolimab in advanced cancers. Findings of the study overall: On average, CD8+ T cells had more expanded clones than CD4+.

There are 19 residues in the CDR3. V gave up 3 bases and J gave up 0 bases, with 20 bases separating them. Germline-derived CDR1 and CDR2 are SGHAT and FQNNGV. Clones were read by immunoSEQ multiplex PCR, and TCRdb kept only the in-frame ones, dropping some. The data contain tens of thousands of clones, less than 85% of them singletons. This clonotype was sampled from an adult with an advanced solid tumor such as melanoma, head and neck, liver or kidney cancer. V is TRBV11-2 and J is TRBJ2-2; D is unresolved. The material sequenced was CD4+ or CD8+ T cells sorted from blood, taken in a trial of the OX40 agonist ivuxolimab. The CDR3 sequence: CASSFRQKPSPANTGELFF. The CDR3 DNA is TGTGCCAGCAGCTTCCGACAAAAACCCTCCCCCGCGAACACCGGGGAGCTGTTTTTT.